This T cell receptor beta chain was obtained from a study of blood T cell repertoires in COVID-19. TCRdb keeps only in-frame clones here, not all; method: immunoSEQ multiplex PCR. The sample yields tens of thousands of clones, 70% to 85% seen once. V was pared by 0 bases and J by 6 bases, with 13 bases between. CDR1 is SGHDT, CDR2 YYEEEE, per germline. CDR3 length equals 15 residues. Sequenced material: peripheral blood. The sequence came from a man aged 55 to 69 with acute or convalescent COVID-19. The gene calls are TRBV5-6 and TRBJ2-4; no firm D call. CDR3 in DNA: TGTGCCAGCAGCTTGGTTTCTCCCGGGTTAAACATTCAGTACTTC. As protein: CASSLVSPGLNIQYF. Variable domain in full (rest from reference TRBV5-6 and TRBJ2-4): DAGVTQSPTHLIKTRGQQVTLRCSPKSGHDTVSWYQQALGQGPQFIFQYYEEEERQRGNFPDRFSGHQFPNYSSELNVNALLLGDSALYLCASSLVSPGLNIQYFGAGTRLSVL.